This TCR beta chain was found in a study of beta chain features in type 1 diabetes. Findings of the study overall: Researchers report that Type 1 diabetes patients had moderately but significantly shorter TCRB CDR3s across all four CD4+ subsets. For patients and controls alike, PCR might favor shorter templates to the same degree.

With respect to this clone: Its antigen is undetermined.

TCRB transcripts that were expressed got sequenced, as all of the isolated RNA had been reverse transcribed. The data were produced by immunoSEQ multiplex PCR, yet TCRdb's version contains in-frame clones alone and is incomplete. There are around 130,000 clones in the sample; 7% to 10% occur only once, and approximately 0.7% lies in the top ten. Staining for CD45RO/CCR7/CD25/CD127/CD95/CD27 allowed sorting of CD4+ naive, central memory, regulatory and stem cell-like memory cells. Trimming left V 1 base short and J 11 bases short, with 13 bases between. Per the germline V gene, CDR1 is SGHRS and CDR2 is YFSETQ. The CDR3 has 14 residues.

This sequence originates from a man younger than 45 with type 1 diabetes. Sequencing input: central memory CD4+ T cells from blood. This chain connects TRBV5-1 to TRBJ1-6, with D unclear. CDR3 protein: CASSLKMGGTPLHF. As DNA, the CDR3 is TGCGCCAGCAGCTTGAAGATGGGAGGGACACCCCTCCACTTT.